The next 25 T cell receptor beta chains were all read from a single sample in a study of T cell changes during pregnancy in multiple sclerosis. Generated by immunoSEQ multiplex PCR, the TCRdb table keeps only in-frame clones and is missing some. The data show about 45,000 clones, with more than 75% seen just once and over 1.1% held by the top ten. Sequencing was done on a sample of PBMCs (not recorded whether the cells were cultured). The receptors come from a female donor with multiple sclerosis, enrolled in a pregnancy study.

This chain links TRBV28 with TRBJ2-3; unclear D gene. This CDR3 region has 13 residues. V lost 0 bases to trimming and J lost 6 bases, with 7 bases between them. CDR1 is MDHEN, CDR2 SYDVKM, per germline. CDR3 region: CASSLWRLDTQYF. The CDR3 nucleotides are TGTGCCAGCAGTTTATGGCGGCTCGATACGCAGTATTTT.

The V and J genes are TRBV6-5 and TRBJ2-7; TRBD2 might be the D (5 bases). This CDR3 contains 13 residues. Germline V gives CDR1 MNHEY, CDR2 SVGAGI. V was pared by 4 bases and J by 2 bases, with 9 bases between. The CDR3 DNA sequence: TGTGCCAGCAGTTGGGGAGCTCCCTACGAGCAGTACTTC. Protein product: CASSWGAPYEQYF.

The genes are TRBV19 and TRBJ1-2; 7 nucleotides agree with TRBD1. The J segment lost 4 bases and the V segment lost 4 bases, leaving 9 bases of the junction unmatched. The CDR3 loop spans 15 amino acids. Germline loops: CDR1 LNHDA, CDR2 SQIVND (reference sequence). Written as DNA, the CDR3 is TGTGCCAGTAGTAGAAGGGACAGCCGAGGCTATGGCTACACCTTC. Amino acids: CASSRRDSRGYGYTF.

V is TRBV6-5 and J is TRBJ2-7, with D tentatively TRBD1 (6 bases). This CDR3 is 13 amino acids long. CDR1 and CDR2 (germline): MNHEY, SVGAGI. Between the trimmed V and J ends, which lost 0 bases and 3 bases, there was a span of 6 bases. The chain's CDR3 is CASSYSDSYEQYF. Written as DNA, the CDR3 is TGTGCCAGCAGTTACTCGGACAGCTACGAGCAGTACTTC.

The chain recombines TRBV7-9 with TRBJ2-1, with a weak D call TRBD2 (5 bases). Germline assignment: CDR1 SEHNR and CDR2 FQNEAQ (reference sequence). V gave up 2 bases and J gave up 5 bases, with 16 bases separating them. This CDR3 spans 16 amino acids. The CDR3 sequence is CASSLWASGYHNEQFF. Here the CDR3 DNA reads TGTGCCAGCAGCTTATGGGCCAGCGGATACCACAATGAGCAGTTCTTC.

The V call is TRBV30, the J call TRBJ2-1, with D hard to call. The CDR3 runs to 12 residues. The germline V gene has CDR1 GTSNPN and CDR2 SVGIG (reference sequence). The CDR3 sequence is CAQTSMGNEQFF. The CDR3 bases are TGTGCGCAGACCTCAATGGGCAATGAGCAGTTCTTC.

The V and J genes are TRBV12-5 and TRBJ2-5; D not resolved. V lost 4 bases and J lost 7, with 7 bases in between. Germline V gene sequence: CDR1 LGHNT, CDR2 FRNRAP. The CDR3 sequence is 11 residues long. CDR3 in amino acids: CASGSNRTQYF. Here the CDR3 DNA reads TGTGCTAGTGGTTCCAACAGGACCCAGTACTTC.

The chain recombines TRBV10-1 with TRBJ2-2; D is undetermined. This CDR3 contains 14 residues. The germline gives CDR1 WNHNN, CDR2 SYGVQD (reference sequence). The germline V and J ends were trimmed by 2 bases and 4 bases, with 8 bases remaining between them. The CDR3 spells CASSEVVGTGELFF. The CDR3 bases are TGCGCCAGCAGTGAGGTAGTCGGCACCGGGGAGCTGTTTTTT.

The J gene is TRBJ2-7, the V gene TRBV5-6; no reliable D call. From germline, CDR1 is SGHDT and CDR2 YYEEEE. The CDR3 has 12 residues. V was shortened by 0 bases and J by 7 bases, with 8 bases between the two germline ends. CDR3: CASSLVVGEQYF. The DNA for the CDR3 is TGTGCCAGCAGCTTGGTTGTGGGAGAGCAGTACTTC.

V usage is TRBV19 and J usage is TRBJ1-3; no clear D. The V gene's germline CDR1 is LNHDA and CDR2 SQIVND (reference sequence). CDR3 length: 14 residues. Trimming took 11 bases from V and 0 from J, leaving 14 bases between them. CDR3 sequence (DNA): TGTGCCTCCTCCCTCCTGGACTCTGGAAACACCATATATTTT. Translation gives CASSLLDSGNTIYF.

This clone appeared once. The CDR3 DNA follows: TGCGCCAGCAGCCAAGCTACAGGTTCTAACTATGGCTACACCTTC. This codes for CASSQATGSNYGYTF. The chain has TRBV5-1 and TRBJ1-2; D possibly corresponds to TRBD1 (5 bases). Trimming stripped 4 bases from V and 0 bases from J, with 13 bases between. Looked up from germline, CDR1 is SGHRS and CDR2 is YFSETQ. The CDR3 is 15 residues long.

The chain employs TRBV6-1 and TRBJ2-1, with 8 positions matching TRBD2. The trim removed 3 bases at V and 6 bases at J, leaving 16 bases unmatched. The germline CDR1 and CDR2 sequences are MNHNS and SASEGT. This CDR3 has 18 residues. CDR3 DNA: TGTGCCAGCAGTGAGACAAGCGGGAGTATTCTCTGGGGCAATGAGCAGTTCTTC. Protein sequence: CASSETSGSILWGNEQFF.

The J gene is TRBJ1-4, the V gene TRBV28; D gene uncertain. Germline V CDR1 and CDR2: MDHEN, SYDVKM. The CDR3 is 16 amino acids. Between the trimmed V and J ends, which lost 6 bases and 0 bases, there was a span of 14 bases. CDR3 DNA: TGTGCCAGCAGCCTCTCCTTCGGTGCAACTAATGAAAAACTGTTTTTT. Amino acid sequence: CASSLSFGATNEKLFF.

The chain employs TRBV5-1 and TRBJ1-5; D gene unclear. CDR3 length: 14 amino acids. V was pared by 4 bases and J by 2 bases, with 10 bases between. Germline V gives CDR1 SGHRS, CDR2 YFSETQ. Written as DNA, the CDR3 is TGCGCCAGCAGCGTGGGTGGGGGCAATCAGCCCCAGCATTTT. It encodes CASSVGGGNQPQHF. Variable domain in full (rest from reference TRBV5-1 and TRBJ1-5): KAGVTQTPRYLIKTRGQQVTLSCSPISGHRSVSWYQQTPGQGLQFLFEYFSETQRNKGNFPGRFSGRQFSNSRSEMNVSTLELGDSALYLCASSVGGGNQPQHFGDGTRLSIL.

The CDR3 bases are TGTGCCACCAGCAGTGAAGGATGGGGCTATGGCTACACCTTC. Amino acids: CATSSEGWGYGYTF. The chain uses TRBV15 and TRBJ1-2; D remains unclear. Per the germline V gene, CDR1 is LNHNV and CDR2 is YYDKDF (reference sequence). This CDR3 has 14 residues. With 3 bases removed from V and 4 bases from J, the gap between germline ends came to 12 bases.

The V gene is TRBV4-3, the J gene TRBJ2-1, with a possible D match to TRBD2 (6 bases). In germline, CDR1 is LGHNA, CDR2 YSLEER. The CDR3 extends over 15 amino acids. V was pared by 0 bases and J by 5 bases, with 11 bases between. CDR3 sequence reads: CASSQDAPGDNEQFF. CDR3 nucleotide sequence: TGCGCCAGCAGCCAAGATGCCCCGGGAGACAATGAGCAGTTCTTC.

The chain combines TRBV11-2 with TRBJ2-3, with 9 bases lining up with TRBD2. The J segment lost 5 bases and the V segment lost 3 bases, leaving 15 bases of the junction unmatched. The germline V gene has CDR1 SGHAT and CDR2 FQNNGV. This CDR3 spans 18 amino acids. CDR3 protein: CASSFHSQMTSGRDTQYF. In nucleotides, the CDR3 is TGTGCCAGCAGCTTCCATTCCCAAATGACTAGCGGAAGAGATACGCAGTATTTT.

V and J are TRBV5-1 and TRBJ2-1; 7 bases fit TRBD2. Trimming took 5 bases from V and 9 from J; bases not matched to a gene: 8. This CDR3 is built from 13 residues. From germline, CDR1 is SGHRS and CDR2 YFSETQ. In nucleotides, the CDR3 is TGCGCCAGCAGAAGGGAGGGAGCTAGTGAGCAGTTCTTC. It is translated as CASRREGASEQFF. The whole variable domain, remainder taken from reference TRBV5-1 and TRBJ2-1, is KAGVTQTPRYLIKTRGQQVTLSCSPISGHRSVSWYQQTPGQGLQFLFEYFSETQRNKGNFPGRFSGRQFSNSRSEMNVSTLELGDSALYLCASRREGASEQFFGPGTRLTVL.

The chain combines TRBV19 with TRBJ2-3; 8 nucleotides line up with TRBD2. The CDR3 loop spans 17 amino acids. Germline-derived CDR1 and CDR2 are LNHDA and SQIVND (reference sequence). V shed 2 bases, J shed 0 bases, and the junction held 7 bases outside the gene matches. The CDR3 here is CASSISGLEGSTDTQYF. The DNA of the CDR3 is TGTGCCAGTAGTATATCGGGACTAGAGGGTAGCACAGATACGCAGTATTTT.

The chain joins TRBV11-2 to TRBJ2-5, with 7 bases fitting TRBD2. Germline V gene data show CDR1 as SGHAT and CDR2 as FQNNGV. This CDR3 contains 15 residues. J gave up 0 bases and V 4 bases, and 5 bases lay outside the gene matches. The CDR3 region is CASSSSGWNQETQYF. Here the CDR3 DNA reads TGTGCCAGCAGCTCTAGCGGTTGGAACCAAGAGACCCAGTACTTC.

In DNA, the CDR3 is TGCGCCAGCAGCTTGATGGTAGCCAGCGGGAGGGGAATCTACGAGCAGTACTTC. It translates to CASSLMVASGRGIYEQYF. The chain couples TRBV5-1 to TRBJ2-7; TRBD2 matches 10 bases. The CDR3 extends over 18 amino acids. J gave up 3 bases and V 1 base, and 13 bases lay outside the gene matches. CDR1 and CDR2 from the germline V gene are SGHRS and YFSETQ.

The rearrangement links TRBV30 to TRBJ2-3; no reliable D call. CDR1 is GTSNPN, CDR2 SVGIG, per germline (reference sequence). The V and J ends lost 2 bases and 4 bases respectively, with 7 bases between them. The CDR3 runs to 12 residues. The CDR3: CAWSTAPDTQYF. The CDR3 DNA follows: TGTGCCTGGAGTACCGCGCCAGATACGCAGTATTTT.

The rearrangement uses TRBV7-3 and TRBJ2-5, with 8 bases that match TRBD1. There are 16 residues in the CDR3. The junction had 12 bases not matched to a gene; V was cut back by 5 bases and J by 4 bases. CDR1 is SGHTA, CDR2 FQGTGA, per germline. The CDR3 spells CASSQNGQGSRETQYF. The CDR3 coding sequence is TGTGCCAGCAGCCAGAACGGACAGGGAAGTAGAGAGACCCAGTACTTC.

This rearrangement joins TRBV11-2 to TRBJ2-7; 7 positions match TRBD2. The germline V gene has CDR1 SGHAT and CDR2 FQNNGV. The length of the CDR3 is 17 residues. Trimming removed 3 bases from V and 4 bases from J; junction bases left unmatched: 15. CDR3 sequence (DNA): TGTGCCAGCAGCTTTTCTTTTAGTCTGGGGAGGGAGTACGAGCAGTACTTC. The encoded protein is CASSFSFSLGREYEQYF.

The chain employs TRBV6-1 and TRBJ2-7, with TRBD2 matching 10 bases. Per germline, CDR1 MNHNS and CDR2 SASEGT. V lost 1 base, J lost 3 bases, and 6 bases stayed unmatched. This CDR3 comprises 16 residues. The CDR3 protein is CASSEGLAGGNYEQYF. CDR3 nucleotides: TGTGCCAGCAGTGAAGGGTTAGCGGGAGGTAACTACGAGCAGTACTTC.